This TCR beta chain appears in the sequencing data of a study of blood T cell repertoires in COVID-19. V shed 5 bases, J shed 8 bases, and the junction held 5 bases outside the gene matches. Germline-derived CDR1 and CDR2 are SGHAT and FQNNGV. The CDR3 is 15 residues long. TCRdb keeps only in-frame clones here, not all; method: immunoSEQ multiplex PCR. There are roughly 100,000 clones in the sample; about 90% occur only once, and roughly 15% lies in the top ten. Material for sequencing was peripheral blood. This receptor was taken from a man aged 50 to 59 with acute or convalescent COVID-19. The chain employs TRBV11-2 and TRBJ2-1, with 14 bases lining up with TRBD2. CDR3 protein: CASSPGTSGSHEQFF. CDR3 sequence (DNA): TGTGCCAGCAGCCCGGGGACTAGCGGGAGCCATGAGCAGTTCTTC.